Presented here are 14 T cell receptor beta chains from one specimen sequenced in a study of breast tumors, draining lymph nodes, adjacent tissues. TCRdb ran MiXCR on the multiplex PCR reads and lists one entry per CDR3 protein. The sample records about 63,000 distinct CDR3 sequences, roughly 57% being singletons. Sequencing was performed on breast tumor tissue. The receptors derive from a female donor with breast cancer. Some clones in this sample may be carry-over from other donors' samples.

V and J are TRBV28 and TRBJ2-5, with D unresolved. Trimming pared 3 bases from V and 1 base from J, leaving 12 bases between. The CDR3 has 15 amino acids. Germline V gene lookup returns CDR1 MDHEN and CDR2 SYDVKM. CDR3 in DNA: TGTGCCAGCAGTTTCCTGGCCTGGGGCCAAGAGACCCAGTACTTC. Protein: CASSFLAWGQETQYF.

About this clonotype: A much larger clone lies a single base off, so this may be a read error. The rearrangement uses TRBV6-5 and TRBJ2-1; the D gene is possibly TRBD2 (7 bases). Germline CDR1 is MNHEY and CDR2 is SVGAGI. This CDR3 region has 14 residues. The CDR3 DNA is TGTGCCAGCAGTTACGACTGGGGGGGCAATGGGCAGTTCTTC. It encodes CASSYDWGGNGQFF.

Notes on this clonotype: Without the conserved terminal phenylalanine or tryptophan, this CDR3 likely stems from a read error. V gene TRBV5-1 combines with J gene TRBJ2-2; TRBD1 matches at 7 bases. This CDR3 contains 15 residues. CDR1 and CDR2 (germline): SGHRS, YFSETQ. J was trimmed by 4 bases and V by 5 bases; bases with no gene match: 8. The CDR3 region has the DNA TGCGCCAGCAGGAGGGACAGTCCGAGCACCGGGGAGCTGTTTTCT. Translating gives CASRRDSPSTGELFS.

This clonotype is deemed medium-sized. The chain has TRBV24-1 and TRBJ2-2; TRBD2 agrees at 9 bases. This CDR3 comprises 14 residues. Germline V gene sequence: CDR1 KGHDR, CDR2 SFDVKD. With 12 bases clipped from V and 0 bases from J, the junction kept 4 bases outside the gene matches. The CDR3 DNA reads TGTGCCGGCGGGGGGGCGCCGAACACCGGGGAGCTGTTTTTT. Translation gives CAGGGAPNTGELFF.

This chain joins TRBV19 and TRBJ2-3; D unclear. The CDR3 loop spans 16 amino acids. The germline V gene encodes CDR1 LNHDA and CDR2 SQIVND (reference sequence). V gave up 3 bases and J gave up 0 bases, with 13 bases separating them. This CDR3 reads CASSISLYPSTDTQYF. As DNA, the CDR3 is TGTGCCAGTAGTATCTCACTTTACCCTAGCACAGATACGCAGTATTTT.

This chain joins TRBV6-5 and TRBJ1-3; TRBD1 might be the D (6 bases). The CDR3 loop spans 14 amino acids. Trimming took off 5 bases at V and 9 bases at J, with 17 bases between the two ends. Per germline, CDR1 MNHEY and CDR2 SVGAGI. CDR3 in DNA: TGTGCCAGCAGTCATTGGACGGGGGGCCTCACCATATATTTT. Translation: CASSHWTGGLTIYF.

A word on this clonotype: The junction differs from germline at one of its ends, possibly a read error. This sequence joins TRBV25-1 and TRBJ2-7; D is unclear. Germline V gene lookup returns CDR1 MGHDK and CDR2 SYGVNS. The CDR3 loop spans 11 amino acids. The CDR3 reads CASSDRYEQYF. The CDR3 region has the DNA TGTGCCAGCAGTGATAGGTACGAGCAATACTTC.

CDR3 DNA sequence: TGTGCCAGCAGCTTACTGGTAGCGGGAGGGCCTGGCTCAGATACGCAGTATTTT. Translation: CASSLLVAGGPGSDTQYF. The chain uses TRBV7-9 and TRBJ2-3; TRBD2 matches at 11 bases. Germline CDR1 is SEHNR and CDR2 is FQNEAQ (reference sequence). Losses at the gene ends were 2 bases for V and 4 bases for J; bases not matched to a gene: 11. The CDR3 has 18 residues. Drawing the rest from reference TRBV7-9 and TRBJ2-3, the complete variable domain is DTGVSQNPRHKITKRGQNVTFRCDPISEHNRLYWYRQTLGQGPEFLTYFQNEAQLEKSRLLSDRFSAERPKGSFSTLEIQRTEQGDSAMYLCASSLLVAGGPGSDTQYFGPGTRLTVL.

V and J are TRBV20-1 and TRBJ2-1; D is ambiguous. Trimming cost V 0 bases and J 6 bases, with 15 bases left between them. Germline lookup yields CDR1 DFQATT and CDR2 SNEGSKA (reference sequence). This CDR3 spans 15 amino acids. The CDR3 loop reads CSARDGTLQTNEQFF. DNA for the CDR3: TGCAGTGCTAGAGATGGTACCCTCCAGACCAATGAGCAGTTCTTC.

The V and J genes are TRBV20-1 and TRBJ2-1; 9 bases align to TRBD2. The length of the CDR3 is 17 residues. Germline trimming cut 6 bases from V and 1 base from J; bases unmatched to any gene: 13. Per germline, CDR1 DFQATT and CDR2 SNEGSKA (reference sequence). This chain's CDR3 is CSASTSGDSGSYNEQFF. The CDR3 DNA reads TGCAGTGCGTCGACTAGCGGTGACTCAGGGTCCTACAATGAGCAGTTCTTC.

The CDR3 coding sequence is TGTGCCAGCAGCACCCGTCGGGCGGGAGAAGGCGCAGATACGCAGTATTTT. It yields the protein CASSTRRAGEGADTQYF. This rearrangement joins TRBV7-9 to TRBJ2-3, with 7 bases aligning to TRBD2. The V and J ends lost 5 bases and 4 bases, in that order; junction bases with no gene match: 15. The germline V gene has CDR1 SEHNR and CDR2 FQNEAQ (reference sequence). CDR3 size: 17 residues.

This clonotype was recorded many times. This chain connects TRBV3-1 to TRBJ2-7; 8 bases map to TRBD2. The V gene's germline CDR1 is LGHDT and CDR2 YNNKEL (reference sequence). The CDR3 covers 15 residues. The ends lost 1 base at V and 5 bases at J; junction bases unmatched: 7. CDR3: CASSQGGVTSDEQYF. Written as DNA, the CDR3 is TGTGCCAGCAGCCAAGGAGGGGTGACTAGCGACGAGCAGTACTTC.

This chain joins TRBV19 and TRBJ1-2; perhaps TRBD1 as D (5 bases). The CDR3 contains 13 residues. Trimming cost V 6 bases and J 4 bases, with 12 bases left between them. The germline CDR1 and CDR2 sequences are LNHDA and SQIVND (reference sequence). The CDR3 coding sequence is TGTGCCAGTAGCCAAGGGGCAGTCTATGGCTACACCTTC. The encoded protein is CASSQGAVYGYTF.

The sample holds many counts of this clonotype. The chain combines TRBV3-1 with TRBJ1-5, with D hard to call. Germline CDR1 is LGHDT and CDR2 is YNNKEL (reference sequence). The V end lost 2 bases, the J end lost 5 bases, and 7 bases lay between the germline ends. The CDR3 totals 13 residues. In DNA form, the CDR3 reads TGTGCCAGCAGCCAATATAGAGATCAGCCCCAGCATTTT. Its translation is CASSQYRDQPQHF.